The clone carrying this T cell receptor beta chain was counted between two and nine times. This sample stems from a study of response to subunit inactivated influenza vaccine. TCRdb called the RT-PCR reads again in MiXCR, with one record for every CDR3 protein. The table lists just under 550,000 distinct CDR3 sequences, approximately 22% of them singletons, with approximately 2.9% in the top ten. Germline CDR1 DFQATT, CDR2 SNEGSKA (reference sequence). The CDR3 is 12 amino acids. The V gene lost 0 bases and the J gene lost 8 bases, with 8 bases spanning the gap. The sample was also reused in another study, on T cells expressing NK-cell markers. That work contributes: With UMIs, 5'RACE template switching was used to make TCR beta cDNA. Eight donors were sequenced, seven testing HCMV-seropositive and one testing seronegative. For several donors, the dominant NKG2C+ clonotypes made up about 1.0-7.5% of their CD8+ T cells.

Sequencing was performed on CD4+ T cells sorted from PBMCs, taken roughly 12 days after vaccination. V gene TRBV20-1 combines with J gene TRBJ1-3; D is ambiguous. This receptor was obtained from a man between 45 and 60 years old who received an inactivated influenza vaccine. The CDR3 DNA follows: TGCAGTGCTAGAGATTTACTGGACACCATATATTTT. Encoded protein: CSARDLLDTIYF.